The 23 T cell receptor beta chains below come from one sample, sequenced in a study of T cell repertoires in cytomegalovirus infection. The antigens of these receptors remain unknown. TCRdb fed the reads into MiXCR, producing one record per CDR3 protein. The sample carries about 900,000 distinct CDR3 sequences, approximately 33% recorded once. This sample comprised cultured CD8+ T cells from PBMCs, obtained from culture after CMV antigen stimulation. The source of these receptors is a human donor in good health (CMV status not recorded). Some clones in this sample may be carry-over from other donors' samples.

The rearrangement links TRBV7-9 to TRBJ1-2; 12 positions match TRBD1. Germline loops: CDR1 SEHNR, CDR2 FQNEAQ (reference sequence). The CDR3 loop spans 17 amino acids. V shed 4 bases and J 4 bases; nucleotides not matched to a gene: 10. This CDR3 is CASSSPGQGARSYGYTF. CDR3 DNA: TGTGCCAGCAGCTCGCCGGGACAGGGGGCTCGGTCCTATGGCTACACCTTC.

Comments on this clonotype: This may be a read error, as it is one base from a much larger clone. CDR3 in DNA: TGTGCCAGCAGCTTCGCGGACGGAAGTGAAGCTTTCTTT. As protein: CASSFADGSEAFF. The chain employs TRBV7-2 and TRBJ1-1; D call uncertain. The CDR3 covers 13 residues. CDR1 and CDR2 from the germline V gene are SGHTA and FQGNSA. Between the trimmed V and J ends, which lost 3 bases and 7 bases, there was a span of 12 bases.

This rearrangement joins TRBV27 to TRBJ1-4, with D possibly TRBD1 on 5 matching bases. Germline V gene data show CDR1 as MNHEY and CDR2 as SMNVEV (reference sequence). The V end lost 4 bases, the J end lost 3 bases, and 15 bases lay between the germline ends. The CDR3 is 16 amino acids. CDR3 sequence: CASSSQPGLPNEKLFF. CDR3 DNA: TGTGCCAGCAGTTCCCAGCCGGGGCTACCTAATGAAAAACTGTTTTTT. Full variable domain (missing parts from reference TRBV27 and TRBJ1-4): EAQVTQNPRYLITVTGKKLTVTCSQNMNHEYMSWYRQDPGLGLRQIYYSMNVEVTDKGDVPEGYKVSRKEKRNFPLILESPSPNQTSLYFCASSSQPGLPNEKLFFGSGTQLSVL.

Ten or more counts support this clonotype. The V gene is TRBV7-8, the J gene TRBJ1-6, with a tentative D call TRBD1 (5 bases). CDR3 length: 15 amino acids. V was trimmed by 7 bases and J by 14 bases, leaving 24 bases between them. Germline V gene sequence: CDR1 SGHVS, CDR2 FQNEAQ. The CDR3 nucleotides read TGTGCCAGCACCGGACAACCAGGAGCAGCAGCATCCCTCCACTTT. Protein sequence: CASTGQPGAAASLHF.

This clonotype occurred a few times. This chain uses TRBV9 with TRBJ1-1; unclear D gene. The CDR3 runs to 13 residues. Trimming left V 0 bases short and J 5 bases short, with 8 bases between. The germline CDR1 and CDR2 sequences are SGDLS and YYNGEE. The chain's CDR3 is CASSVGGRTEAFF. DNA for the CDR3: TGTGCCAGCAGCGTAGGGGGTCGGACTGAAGCTTTCTTT.

This CDR3 reads CATSQWGRDQPQHF. As DNA, the CDR3 is TGTGCCACCAGCCAGTGGGGGCGCGATCAGCCCCAGCATTTT. The V call is TRBV24-1, the J call TRBJ1-5, with TRBD1 as a possible D gene (6 bases). Trimming took 7 bases from V and 5 from J, leaving 14 bases between them. Germline values: CDR1 KGHDR, CDR2 SFDVKD. The length of the CDR3 is 14 residues.

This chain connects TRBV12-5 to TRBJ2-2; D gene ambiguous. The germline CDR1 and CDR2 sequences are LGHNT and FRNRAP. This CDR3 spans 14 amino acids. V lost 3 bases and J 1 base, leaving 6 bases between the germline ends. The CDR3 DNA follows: TGTGCTAGTGGTTTTTCAGAGAACACCGGGGAGCTGTTTTTT. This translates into CASGFSENTGELFF.

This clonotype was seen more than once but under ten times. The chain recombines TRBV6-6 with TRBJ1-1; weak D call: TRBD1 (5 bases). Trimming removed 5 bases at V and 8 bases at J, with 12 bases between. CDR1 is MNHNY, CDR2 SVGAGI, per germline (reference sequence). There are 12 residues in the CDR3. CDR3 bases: TGTGCCAGCAGTGCCAGGACATCCGAAGCTTTCTTT. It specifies CASSARTSEAFF.

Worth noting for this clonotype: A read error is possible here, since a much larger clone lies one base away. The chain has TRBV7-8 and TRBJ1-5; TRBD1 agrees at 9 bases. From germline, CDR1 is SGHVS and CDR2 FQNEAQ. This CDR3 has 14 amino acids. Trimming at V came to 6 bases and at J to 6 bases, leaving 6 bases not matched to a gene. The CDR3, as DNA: TGTGCCAGCAGACCCGGGACAGGGTGTCAGCCCCAGCATTTT. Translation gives CASRPGTGCQPQHF. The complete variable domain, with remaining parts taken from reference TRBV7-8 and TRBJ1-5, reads GAGVSQSPRYKVAKRGQDVALRCDPISGHVSLFWYQQALGQGPEFLTYFQNEAQLDKSGLPSDRFFAERPEGSVSTLKIQRTQQEDSAVYLCASRPGTGCQPQHFGDGTRLSIL.

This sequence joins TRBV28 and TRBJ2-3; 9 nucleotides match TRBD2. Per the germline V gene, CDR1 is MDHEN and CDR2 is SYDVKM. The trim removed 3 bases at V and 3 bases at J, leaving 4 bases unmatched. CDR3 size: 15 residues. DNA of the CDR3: TGTGCCAGCAGTTTCTGGCGGGGGGGAACAGATACGCAGTATTTT. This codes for CASSFWRGGTDTQYF.

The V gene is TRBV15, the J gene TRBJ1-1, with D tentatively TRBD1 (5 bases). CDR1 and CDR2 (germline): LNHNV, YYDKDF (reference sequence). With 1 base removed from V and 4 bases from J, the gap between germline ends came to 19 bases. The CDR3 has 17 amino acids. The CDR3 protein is CATSRGIRDLGGTEAFF. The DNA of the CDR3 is TGTGCCACCAGCAGAGGAATCCGGGACTTGGGGGGCACTGAAGCTTTCTTT. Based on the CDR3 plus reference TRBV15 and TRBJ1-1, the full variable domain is DAMVIQNPRYQVTQFGKPVTLSCSQTLNHNVMYWYQQKSSQAPKLLFHYYDKDFNNEADTPDNFQSRRPNTSFCFLDIRSPGLGDTAMYLCATSRGIRDLGGTEAFFGQGTRLTVV.

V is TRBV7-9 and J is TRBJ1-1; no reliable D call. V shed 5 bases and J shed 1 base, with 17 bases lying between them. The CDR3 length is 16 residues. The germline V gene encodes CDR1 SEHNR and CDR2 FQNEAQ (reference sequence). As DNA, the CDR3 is TGTGCCAGCAGCCCCCTTATAATTGGGGAGAACACTGAAGCTTTCTTT. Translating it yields CASSPLIIGENTEAFF.

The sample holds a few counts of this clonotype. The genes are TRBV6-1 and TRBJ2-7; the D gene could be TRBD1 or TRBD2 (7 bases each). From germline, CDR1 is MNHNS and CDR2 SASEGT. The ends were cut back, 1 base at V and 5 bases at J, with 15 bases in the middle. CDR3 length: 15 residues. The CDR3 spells CASSEVAGGGDEQYV. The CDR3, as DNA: TGTGCCAGCAGTGAAGTCGCAGGGGGAGGGGACGAGCAGTACGTC.

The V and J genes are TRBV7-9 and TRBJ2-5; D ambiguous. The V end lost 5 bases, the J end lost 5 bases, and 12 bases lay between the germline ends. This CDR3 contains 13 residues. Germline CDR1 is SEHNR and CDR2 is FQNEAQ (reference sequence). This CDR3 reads CASSGGRRETQYF. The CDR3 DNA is TGTGCCAGCAGCGGTGGGCGGCGGGAGACCCAGTACTTC.

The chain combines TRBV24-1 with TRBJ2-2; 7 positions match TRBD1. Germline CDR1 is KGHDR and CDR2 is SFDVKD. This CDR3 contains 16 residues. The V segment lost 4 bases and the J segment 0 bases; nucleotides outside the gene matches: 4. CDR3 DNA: TGTGCCACCAGTGAGTCACAGGGGTCGAACACCGGGGAGCTGTTTTTT. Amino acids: CATSESQGSNTGELFF.

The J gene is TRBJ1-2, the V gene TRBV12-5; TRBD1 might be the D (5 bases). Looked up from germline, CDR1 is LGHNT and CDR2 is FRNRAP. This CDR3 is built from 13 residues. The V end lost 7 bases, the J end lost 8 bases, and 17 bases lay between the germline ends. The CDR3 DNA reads TGTGCTAGTGCCCATCCGGGACTCGGGGGCTACACCTTC. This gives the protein CASAHPGLGGYTF.

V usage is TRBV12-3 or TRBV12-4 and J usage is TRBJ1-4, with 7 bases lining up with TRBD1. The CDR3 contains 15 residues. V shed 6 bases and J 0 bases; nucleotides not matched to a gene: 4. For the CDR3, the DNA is TGTGCCAGCAGGCGGACAGGTTCAACTAATGAAAAACTGTTTTTT. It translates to CASRRTGSTNEKLFF.

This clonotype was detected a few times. This CDR3 reads CASSYSEAGALHYEQYV. CDR3 DNA: TGTGCCAGCAGTTACTCTGAAGCGGGGGCCCTACACTACGAGCAGTACGTC. The chain is built from TRBV6-6 and TRBJ2-7; 8 nucleotides agree with TRBD2. V lost 0 bases, J lost 3 bases, and 10 bases stayed unmatched. The CDR3 length is 17 residues. Per germline, CDR1 MNHNY and CDR2 SVGAGI (reference sequence).

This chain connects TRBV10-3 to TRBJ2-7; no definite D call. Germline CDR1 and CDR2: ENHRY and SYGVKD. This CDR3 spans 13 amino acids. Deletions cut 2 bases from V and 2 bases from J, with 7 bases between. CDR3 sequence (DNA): TGTGCCATCAGTGAGACAAATCCCTACGAGCAGTACTTC. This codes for CAISETNPYEQYF.

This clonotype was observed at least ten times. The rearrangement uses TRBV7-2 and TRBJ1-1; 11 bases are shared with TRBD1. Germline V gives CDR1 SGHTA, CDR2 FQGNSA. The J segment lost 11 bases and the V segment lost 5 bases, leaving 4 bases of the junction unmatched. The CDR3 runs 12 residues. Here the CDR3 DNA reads TGTGCCAGCAGCCACCGGGACAGGGGGGCTTTCTTT. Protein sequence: CASSHRDRGAFF.

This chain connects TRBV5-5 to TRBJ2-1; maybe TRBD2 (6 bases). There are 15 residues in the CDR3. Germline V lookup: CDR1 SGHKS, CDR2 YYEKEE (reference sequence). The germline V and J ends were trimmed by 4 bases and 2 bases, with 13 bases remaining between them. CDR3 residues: CASSPRTGAYNEQFF. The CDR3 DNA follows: TGTGCCAGCAGCCCCAGGACGGGGGCCTACAATGAGCAGTTCTTC.

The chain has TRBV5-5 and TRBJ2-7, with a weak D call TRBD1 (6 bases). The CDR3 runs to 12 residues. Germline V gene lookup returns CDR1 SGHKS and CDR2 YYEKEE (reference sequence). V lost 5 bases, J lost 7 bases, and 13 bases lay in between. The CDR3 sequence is CASSPGTIEQYF. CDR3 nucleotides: TGTGCCAGCAGTCCCGGGACAATTGAGCAGTACTTC.

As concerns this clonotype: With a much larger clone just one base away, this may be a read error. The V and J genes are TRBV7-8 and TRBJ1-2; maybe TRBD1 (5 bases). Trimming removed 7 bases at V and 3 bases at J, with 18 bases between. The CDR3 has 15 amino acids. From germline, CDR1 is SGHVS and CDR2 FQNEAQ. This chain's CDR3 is CASNSSPGQDYGYTF. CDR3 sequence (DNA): TGTGCCAGCAACTCATCCCCCGGACAAGACTATGGCTACACCTTC.